A selection of T cell receptor beta chains follows, all from one sample in a study of cytomegalovirus exposure and HLA in healthy donors. Produced via immunoSEQ multiplex PCR; TCRdb's table is partial and in-frame only. The sample carries 150,000 to 200,000 clones, 70% to 90% recorded once. The sequencing input was PBMCs. The receptors were sampled from a woman in her twenties or thirties in good health and CMV-seronegative. Each CDR3 is given with its conserved first and last residue. The D gene is left open where the match is weak. Rows give clone size only sometimes, using once, few, many, or a class for an expanded clone.

clone_size,j_call,v_call,d_call,cdr3_aa,cdr3_nt
.,TRBJ1-1,TRBV7-8,.,CASSFAGPNTEAFF,TGTGCCAGCAGCTTTGCAGGGCCGAACACTGAAGCTTTCTTT
.,TRBJ1-5,TRBV7-2,.,CASSSHPMGWPQHF,TGTGCCAGCAGTTCGCACCCAATGGGATGGCCCCAGCATTTT
few,TRBJ1-1,TRBV19,.,CASSRQGAHTEAFF,TGTGCCAGTAGTCGGCAGGGCGCACATACTGAAGCTTTCTTT
.,TRBJ2-1,TRBV7-3,TRBD2,CASSPLAGGPYNEQFF,TGTGCCAGCAGCCCACTAGCGGGAGGGCCCTACAATGAGCAGTTCTTC
.,TRBJ2-1,TRBV5-1,TRBD2,CASRSLAGSYNEQFF,TGCGCCAGCCGCTCGCTAGCGGGAAGTTACAATGAGCAGTTCTTC
.,TRBJ2-2,TRBV4-1,.,CASSQVPTLSAGELFF,TGCGCCAGCAGCCAGGTCCCTACCCTTTCCGCCGGGGAGCTGTTTTTT
.,TRBJ1-1,TRBV20-1,.,CSARDGIEAFF,TGCAGTGCTAGGGACGGTATTGAAGCTTTCTTT
.,TRBJ2-7,TRBV6-1,.,CASRGLYSYEQYF,TGTGCCAGCAGGGGCTTGTACTCCTACGAGCAGTACTTC
few,TRBJ2-6,TRBV27,TRBD1,CASGDRENSGANVLTF,TGTGCCAGCGGGGACAGGGAAAACTCTGGGGCCAACGTCCTGACTTTC
.,TRBJ1-2,TRBV7-9,TRBD1,CASSLAQGMASYGYTF,TGTGCCAGCAGCTTAGCACAGGGGATGGCCTCCTATGGCTACACCTTC
.,TRBJ2-1,TRBV7-3,TRBD1,CASSFQLTGLYNEQFF,TGTGCCAGCAGCTTCCAATTGACAGGGCTGTACAATGAGCAGTTCTTC
.,TRBJ2-7,TRBV7-2,.,CASSLDGAHSDEQYF,TGTGCCAGCAGCTTAGACGGGGCACATTCTGACGAGCAGTACTTC
.,TRBJ2-7,TRBV2,.,CASRSGGYEQYF,TGTGCCAGCAGGTCGGGCGGCTACGAGCAGTACTTC
.,TRBJ2-1,TRBV30,.,CAWMRREYNEQFF,TGTGCCTGGATGAGGAGGGAGTACAATGAGCAGTTCTTC
few,TRBJ2-7,TRBV5-1,TRBD1,CASSAGTGFYEQYF,TGCGCCAGCAGCGCCGGGACAGGGTTCTACGAGCAGTACTTC
.,TRBJ2-1,TRBV5-1,TRBD2,CASSLDAGGWQFF,TGCGCCAGCAGCTTGGACGCGGGAGGGTGGCAGTTCTTC
.,TRBJ1-4,TRBV27,.,CASSLGGDGEKLFF,TGTGCCAGCAGTTTAGGAGGGGACGGTGAAAAACTGTTTTTT
.,TRBJ2-5,TRBV5-1,TRBD2,CASSLEHGGGQTQYF,TGCGCCAGCAGCTTGGAGCACGGGGGGGGCCAGACCCAGTACTTC
.,TRBJ2-7,TRBV19,.,CASSMRQGLGSYEQYF,TGTGCCAGTAGTATGCGCCAGGGGCTGGGGTCCTACGAGCAGTACTTC
.,TRBJ2-7,TRBV29-1,.,CSVEEGATRGFEQYF,TGCAGCGTTGAAGAGGGGGCGACACGGGGTTTCGAGCAGTACTTC
.,TRBJ1-2,TRBV7-8,TRBD1,CASSLTGQAGPNYGYTF,TGTGCCAGCAGCCTCACGGGACAGGCCGGGCCTAACTATGGCTACACCTTC
.,TRBJ1-1,TRBV2,.,CASSEFRYEAFF,TGTGCCAGCAGTGAATTTCGTTACGAAGCTTTCTTT
.,TRBJ1-1,TRBV6-6,.,CASSFKPVSEAFF,TGTGCCAGCAGTTTCAAACCGGTCTCTGAAGCTTTCTTT
.,TRBJ1-1,TRBV11-1,TRBD1,CASTRQGRTEAFF,TGTGCCAGCACCCGACAGGGCCGCACTGAAGCTTTCTTT
.,TRBJ1-2,TRBV6-1,.,CASSENLGQTNYGYTF,TGTGCCAGCAGTGAAAATCTTGGGCAGACTAACTATGGCTACACCTTC
.,TRBJ1-2,TRBV14,.,CASSQETANYGYTF,TGTGCCAGCAGCCAAGAGACAGCTAACTATGGCTACACCTTC
few,TRBJ2-7,TRBV7-9,.,CASSRAVYEQYF,TGTGCCAGCAGCCGGGCCGTCTACGAGCAGTACTTC
.,TRBJ2-7,TRBV7-2,TRBD2,CASSPQLAGGYYEQYF,TGTGCCAGCAGCCCACAACTAGCGGGAGGGTACTACGAGCAGTACTTC
.,TRBJ2-6,TRBV29-1,TRBD1,CSVTGALGANVLTF,TGCAGCGTCACAGGGGCGCTGGGGGCCAACGTCCTGACTTTC
.,TRBJ2-2,TRBV6-5,.,CASSYVGSAGELFF,TGTGCCAGCAGTTACGTTGGGTCCGCCGGGGAGCTGTTTTTT
once,TRBJ2-5,TRBV20-1,.,CSATEGETQYF,TGCAGTGCCACCGAGGGGGAGACCCAGTACTTC
.,TRBJ1-2,TRBV4-1,.,CASSQDRPAVGYTF,TGCGCCAGCAGCCAAGATCGTCCCGCCGTGGGCTACACCTTC
.,TRBJ1-1,TRBV19,.,CASSSRDQAFF,TGTGCCAGTAGTAGCCGGGACCAAGCTTTCTTT
.,TRBJ2-7,TRBV6-5,TRBD1,CASAGTGTGYEQYF,TGTGCCAGCGCCGGGACAGGGACAGGGTACGAGCAGTACTTC
.,TRBJ2-1,TRBV30,.,CAWSMTEEQFF,TGTGCCTGGAGTATGACTGAGGAGCAGTTCTTC
.,TRBJ1-2,TRBV7-2,TRBD1,CASSTRTGRDYGYTF,TGTGCCAGCAGTACCAGGACAGGGCGGGACTATGGCTACACCTTC
.,TRBJ2-7,TRBV27,.,CASSRAASSYEQYF,TGTGCCAGCAGTCGGGCGGCTAGCTCCTACGAGCAGTACTTC
.,TRBJ1-5,TRBV9,.,CASSASRGHRYSNQPQHF,TGTGCCAGCAGCGCAAGTAGGGGACACCGCTATAGCAATCAGCCCCAGCATTTT
.,TRBJ1-2,TRBV18,.,CASSPGQRTNYGYTF,TGTGCCAGCTCACCCGGACAGAGAACTAACTATGGCTACACCTTC
.,TRBJ2-5,TRBV6-5,.,CASSYSIQGLETQYF,TGTGCCAGCAGTTACTCGATACAGGGACTGGAGACCCAGTACTTC
.,TRBJ1-4,TRBV6-1,TRBD1,CASTGEGAGEKLFF,TGTGCCAGCACGGGAGAGGGGGCGGGTGAAAAACTGTTTTTT
.,TRBJ2-3,TRBV5-4,TRBD2,CASSLGLALRDYTDTQYF,TGTGCCAGCAGCTTGGGACTAGCCTTAAGAGATTACACAGATACGCAGTATTTT
.,TRBJ1-2,TRBV7-9,.,CASSLGAGSSNYGYTF,TGTGCCAGCAGCTTGGGGGCCGGGAGCTCTAACTATGGCTACACCTTC
.,TRBJ1-1,TRBV10-3,TRBD1,CAALSLTGPGTEAFF,TGTGCCGCCCTATCACTGACAGGGCCTGGCACTGAAGCTTTCTTT
.,TRBJ2-5,TRBV7-7,.,CASSLEGAGETQYF,TGTGCCAGCAGCTTGGAGGGGGCTGGGGAGACCCAGTACTTC
.,TRBJ2-7,TRBV27,TRBD2,CASRLAGGSYEQYF,TGTGCCAGCAGGCTAGCGGGAGGTTCCTACGAGCAGTACTTC
once,TRBJ1-2,TRBV7-8,TRBD1,CASSQAGTGAGYTF,TGTGCCAGCAGCCAGGCCGGGACAGGGGCTGGCTACACCTTC
.,TRBJ2-1,TRBV7-2,.,CASSVQPHPNWEQFF,TGTGCCAGCAGCGTCCAGCCGCATCCCAATTGGGAGCAGTTCTTC
.,TRBJ1-2,TRBV6-1,.,CASSERGGGYTF,TGTGCCAGCAGTGAAAGGGGAGGTGGCTACACCTTC
.,TRBJ2-1,TRBV6-4,TRBD2,CASTRTSGDSYNEQFF,TGTGCCAGCACTCGGACTAGCGGGGACTCCTACAATGAGCAGTTCTTC
.,TRBJ2-7,TRBV7-3,.,CASSRGESYEQYF,TGTGCCAGCAGCCGAGGTGAATCCTACGAGCAGTACTTC
.,TRBJ2-2,TRBV6-6,TRBD1,CASSLTGAGELFF,TGTGCCAGCAGTTTGACAGGGGCCGGGGAGCTGTTTTTT
.,TRBJ2-3,TRBV7-6,.,CASSFTDTQYF,TGTGCCAGCAGCTTCACAGATACGCAGTATTTT
few,TRBJ1-2,TRBV5-4,.,CASSSGLVYGYTF,TGTGCCAGCAGCTCCGGACTGGTCTATGGCTACACCTTC